The 3 T cell receptor beta chains below come from one sample, sequenced in a study of cytomegalovirus exposure and HLA in healthy donors. PCR primers comprised 60 Vbeta and 13 Jbeta primers. TCRdb's table, derived via immunoSEQ multiplex PCR, lists solely in-frame clones and lacks some. The sample contains more than 110,000 clones, around three quarters of which appear only once. The sequenced material came from PBMCs. These TCRs come from a man aged 35 to 55 in good health and CMV-seropositive.

The chain links TRBV11-3 to TRBJ2-3, with D perhaps matching TRBD1 (5 bases). Trimming took off 5 bases at V and 0 bases at J, with 15 bases between the two ends. The CDR3 runs 16 residues. The germline V gene has CDR1 SGHNT and CDR2 YENEEA. The CDR3 nucleotides are TGTGCCAGCAGCCCTCGACAGAATCCTAGCACAGATACGCAGTATTTT. Amino acids: CASSPRQNPSTDTQYF.

This clone was seen only a few times. The chain has TRBV5-6 and TRBJ2-5; 9 nucleotides line up with TRBD2. V shed 5 bases and J 5 bases; nucleotides not matched to a gene: 16. The CDR3 is 17 residues long. CDR1 and CDR2 (germline): SGHDT, YYEEEE. The CDR3 here is CASRSGGAGGRDETQYF. The CDR3 coding sequence is TGTGCCAGCAGGAGTGGTGGGGCGGGAGGGCGTGATGAGACCCAGTACTTC.

The chain employs TRBV5-1 and TRBJ2-7; a possible D gene is TRBD2 (5 bases). The V gene lost 0 bases and the J gene lost 2 bases, with 15 bases spanning the gap. The V gene's germline CDR1 is SGHRS and CDR2 YFSETQ. The CDR3 length is 16 residues. The CDR3 reads CASSLDRNPGTYEQYF. CDR3 DNA: TGCGCCAGCAGCTTGGATCGGAACCCGGGGACCTACGAGCAGTACTTC.